Shown below are 28 T cell receptor beta chains from a single sample sequenced in a study of identical twins. From the 5' RACE reads, TCRdb called clonotypes with MiXCR, one entry per CDR3 protein. The data show more than 400,000 distinct CDR3 sequences, 12% to 15% seen once. The same sample was also studied in work on yellow fever vaccine responses in identical twins.

Sequencing was carried out using CD4+ T cells sorted from blood. The receptors were sampled from a woman between 18 and 30 years old in good health.

This clonotype was found a few times. The chain combines TRBV20-1 with TRBJ2-3; 11 positions agree with TRBD2. CDR1 and CDR2 from the germline V gene are DFQATT and SNEGSKA (reference sequence). This CDR3 has 15 residues. J gave up 2 bases and V 2 bases, and 3 bases lay outside the gene matches. CDR3 residues: CSARSTSGNTDTQYF. CDR3 DNA sequence: TGCAGTGCTAGATCGACTAGCGGGAACACAGATACGCAGTATTTT.

This clonotype was seen only a few times. The chain recombines TRBV29-1 with TRBJ1-1; no definite D call. CDR1 SQVTM and CDR2 ANQGSEA come from the germline V gene. The CDR3 contains 14 residues. V gave up 5 bases and J gave up 0 bases, with 13 bases separating them. For the CDR3, the DNA is TGCAGCGTTCAATTAGCCCCCATGAACACTGAAGCTTTCTTT. Protein sequence: CSVQLAPMNTEAFF.

In this sample, this clonotype turned up a few times. The chain uses TRBV20-1 and TRBJ2-3, with 8 bases that match TRBD2. Germline CDR1 is DFQATT and CDR2 is SNEGSKA (reference sequence). V dropped 6 bases and J dropped 5; count of bases not matched to a gene: 7. CDR3 length: 13 amino acids. CDR3 in amino acids: CSAYRREGDTQYF. The DNA for the CDR3 is TGCAGTGCCTATCGTCGGGAGGGAGATACGCAGTATTTT.

The V call is TRBV24-1, the J call TRBJ2-3; 11 bases line up with TRBD2. Germline CDR1 is KGHDR and CDR2 is SFDVKD. This CDR3 spans 15 amino acids. V lost 4 bases to trimming and J lost 3 bases; unmatched junction nucleotides: 2. The DNA for the CDR3 is TGTGCCACCAGTGAACCTAGCGGGGGGACAGATACGCAGTATTTT. This codes for CATSEPSGGTDTQYF.

This clonotype was recorded a few times. The rearrangement joins TRBV14 to TRBJ2-3; D is unresolved. V was cut by 2 bases and J by 3 bases, with 6 bases left in between. This CDR3 spans 13 amino acids. CDR1 SGHDN and CDR2 FVKESK come from the germline V gene. The CDR3 is CASSQSVTDTQYF. The CDR3 region has the DNA TGTGCCAGCAGCCAAAGCGTTACAGATACGCAGTATTTT.

The rearrangement uses TRBV20-1 and TRBJ2-4, with unresolved D. V gave up 3 bases and J gave up 0 bases, with 9 bases separating them. CDR1 is DFQATT and CDR2 is SNEGSKA in the germline V gene (reference sequence). The CDR3 has 14 amino acids. The CDR3: CSARSQLAKNIQYF. The DNA of the CDR3 is TGCAGTGCTAGGTCACAGCTAGCCAAAAACATTCAGTACTTC.

The table lists this clonotype with a few counts. This rearrangement joins TRBV5-1 to TRBJ2-2; D is possibly TRBD1 (5 bases). The CDR3 has 12 residues. V was shortened by 4 bases and J by 7 bases, with 8 bases between the two germline ends. CDR1 and CDR2 (germline): SGHRS, YFSETQ. The CDR3 sequence is CASSHDSGELFF. For the CDR3, the DNA is TGCGCCAGCAGCCACGACAGCGGGGAGCTGTTTTTT.

This clonotype was counted ten times or more. V is TRBV5-1 and J is TRBJ2-1; TRBD1 agrees at 7 bases. The CDR3 is 13 amino acids. Looked up from germline, CDR1 is SGHRS and CDR2 is YFSETQ. The V segment lost 2 bases and the J segment 6 bases; nucleotides outside the gene matches: 2. CDR3 residues: CASSLTGANEQFF. DNA for the CDR3: TGCGCCAGCAGCTTAACAGGGGCCAATGAGCAGTTCTTC.

The gene calls are TRBV2 and TRBJ1-1, with D perhaps TRBD1 (6 bases). The CDR3 extends over 14 amino acids. V gave up 7 bases and J gave up 1 base, with 13 bases separating them. The germline V gene encodes CDR1 SNHLY and CDR2 FYNNEI. The CDR3 DNA reads as TGTGCCAGCATCTACAGGGTAAAGAACACTGAAGCTTTCTTT. This sequence encodes CASIYRVKNTEAFF.

The rearrangement uses TRBV24-1 and TRBJ2-5, with D tentatively TRBD2 (5 bases). With 3 bases removed from V and 8 bases from J, the gap between germline ends came to 21 bases. Germline V gene lookup returns CDR1 KGHDR and CDR2 SFDVKD. This CDR3 is built from 16 residues. In DNA form, the CDR3 reads TGTGCCACCAGTGATAATGCCGGGGTGGGCCTTAAAACCCAGTACTTC. It encodes CATSDNAGVGLKTQYF.

This clonotype has only a few counts. The rearrangement joins TRBV15 to TRBJ2-3; D remains unclear. Germline assignment: CDR1 LNHNV and CDR2 YYDKDF (reference sequence). The V and J ends lost 0 bases and 2 bases respectively, with 15 bases between them. This CDR3 spans 17 amino acids. The CDR3 loop is CATSRDLTNRNTDTQYF. The CDR3 nucleotides are TGTGCCACCAGCAGAGATCTAACAAACCGTAACACAGATACGCAGTATTTT.

V and J are TRBV29-1 and TRBJ2-3; tentative D call: TRBD2 (6 bases). Germline V gene data show CDR1 as SQVTM and CDR2 as ANQGSEA. The CDR3 is 14 amino acids. Trimming left V 4 bases short and J 3 bases short, with 14 bases between. The CDR3 protein is CSVGGGRGTDTQYF. The DNA of the CDR3 is TGCAGCGTTGGCGGAGGGCGCGGGACAGATACGCAGTATTTT.

The V gene is TRBV2, the J gene TRBJ2-2; perhaps TRBD1 as D (6 bases). Germline CDR1 reads SNHLY; CDR2 reads FYNNEI. There are 15 residues in the CDR3. Trimming shortened V by 4 bases and J by 3 bases, and 12 bases separated the two germline ends. The CDR3 DNA reads TGTGCCAGCAGTGTGAGACAGGCTGACACCGGGGAGCTGTTTTTT. Its translation is CASSVRQADTGELFF.

The V call is TRBV14, the J call TRBJ2-7; TRBD1 might be the D (5 bases). The CDR3 runs to 15 residues. The germline V gene has CDR1 SGHDN and CDR2 FVKESK. V dropped 1 base and J dropped 2 bases, with 12 bases sitting between them. The CDR3 DNA reads as TGTGCCAGCAGCCAAGGGCAGGGAACTACCTACGAGCAGTACTTC. Protein: CASSQGQGTTYEQYF.

The CDR3 is CASSLRNLGEKLFF. Here the CDR3 DNA reads TGTGCCAGCAGCCTTAGAAATTTGGGCGAAAAACTGTTTTTT. J is TRBJ1-4 and V is TRBV3-1; no reliable D call. This CDR3 comprises 14 residues. The V gene's germline CDR1 is LGHDT and CDR2 YNNKEL (reference sequence). The V end was cut by 4 bases, the J end by 8 bases, with 14 bases between.

The rearrangement uses TRBV20-1 and TRBJ2-7; a possible D gene is TRBD2 (5 bases). V was trimmed by 3 bases and J by 4 bases, leaving 13 bases between them. Germline CDR1 reads DFQATT; CDR2 reads SNEGSKA (reference sequence). CDR3 size: 13 residues. CDR3 sequence reads: CSASTTGRYEQYF. The DNA of the CDR3 is TGCAGTGCTAGTACGACGGGGAGATACGAGCAGTACTTC.

V gene TRBV15 combines with J gene TRBJ2-1, with a weak D call TRBD2 (7 bases). CDR1 is LNHNV and CDR2 is YYDKDF in the germline V gene (reference sequence). Trimming removed 0 bases at V and 2 bases at J, with 11 bases between. The CDR3 loop spans 16 amino acids. CDR3 protein: CATSRDRGGPYNEQFF. For the CDR3, the DNA is TGTGCCACCAGCAGAGATAGGGGGGGCCCCTACAATGAGCAGTTCTTC.

This clonotype was picked up many times. The chain has TRBV20-1 and TRBJ2-7; 14 bases line up with TRBD2. The CDR3 covers 17 residues. Germline CDR1 and CDR2: DFQATT and SNEGSKA (reference sequence). The J segment lost 2 bases and the V segment lost 2 bases, leaving 8 bases of the junction unmatched. This chain's CDR3 is CSARPGGLAGATYEQYF. DNA of the CDR3: TGCAGTGCTAGACCTGGGGGACTAGCGGGAGCCACCTACGAGCAGTACTTC.

This clonotype was seen a few times. The chain employs TRBV28 and TRBJ2-2; either TRBD1 or TRBD2 may fit D (5 bases each). The V gene's germline CDR1 is MDHEN and CDR2 SYDVKM. The CDR3 covers 14 residues. Trimming stripped 6 bases from V and 5 bases from J, with 13 bases between. The CDR3 is CASRWDHFTGELFF. The CDR3 coding sequence is TGTGCCAGCAGATGGGACCACTTTACCGGGGAGCTGTTTTTT.

The sample holds a few counts of this clonotype. The V gene is TRBV10-3, the J gene TRBJ1-2; weak D call: TRBD1 (6 bases). CDR1 is ENHRY, CDR2 SYGVKD, per germline. V lost 2 bases and J 2 bases, leaving 9 bases between the germline ends. CDR3 length: 14 amino acids. The CDR3 is CAISEGQPNYGYTF. The CDR3 DNA is TGTGCCATCAGTGAGGGACAGCCCAACTATGGCTACACCTTC.

The chain joins TRBV27 to TRBJ2-5, with TRBD2 matching over 8 bases. Germline V gene data show CDR1 as MNHEY and CDR2 as SMNVEV (reference sequence). The CDR3 has 15 residues. V dropped 5 bases and J dropped 5; count of bases not matched to a gene: 10. The CDR3 DNA reads as TGTGCCAGCAGTCCACGGACTAGCATTGCGGAGACCCAGTACTTC. It yields the protein CASSPRTSIAETQYF.

The V call is TRBV5-5, the J call TRBJ2-7; D might be TRBD2 (5 bases). Germline V gene sequence: CDR1 SGHKS, CDR2 YYEKEE (reference sequence). The V end was cut by 1 base, the J end by 4 bases, with 18 bases between. CDR3 length equals 16 residues. The CDR3 loop reads CASSLFGKRGLYEQYV. The DNA for the CDR3 is TGTGCCAGCAGCTTGTTTGGGAAGAGAGGGTTGTACGAGCAGTACGTC.

The chain carries TRBV12-3 or TRBV12-4 and TRBJ1-1, with D maybe TRBD1 (5 bases). V was clipped by 7 bases and J by 0 bases, with 12 bases between them. The CDR3 contains 14 residues. The DNA of the CDR3 is TGTGCCAGCATCCCCCACAGGATGAACACTGAAGCTTTCTTT. The encoded protein is CASIPHRMNTEAFF.

The rearrangement joins TRBV5-1 to TRBJ2-3, with a tentative D call TRBD2 (5 bases). V was shortened by 6 bases and J by 0 bases, with 11 bases between the two germline ends. The CDR3 totals 14 residues. The V gene's germline CDR1 is SGHRS and CDR2 YFSETQ. In nucleotides, the CDR3 is TGCGCCAGCAACCGGGGAGTTAGCACAGATACGCAGTATTTT. It encodes CASNRGVSTDTQYF.

Only a few counts were recorded for this clonotype. The chain couples TRBV20-1 to TRBJ1-4, with D possibly matching TRBD1 (6 bases). This CDR3 has 12 amino acids. CDR1 and CDR2 from the germline V gene are DFQATT and SNEGSKA (reference sequence). CDR3: CSVTGPNEKLFF. CDR3 bases: TGCAGCGTGACAGGCCCAAATGAAAAACTGTTTTTT.

The genes are TRBV5-1 and TRBJ2-1; 10 nucleotides align to TRBD2. The V gene end was trimmed by 4 bases and the J gene end by 9 bases; junction bases not matched to a gene: 13. The CDR3 spans 16 residues. Germline CDR1 reads SGHRS; CDR2 reads YFSETQ. In DNA form, the CDR3 reads TGCGCCAGCAGCAAGACCAGGAGCGGGGGGGCCGGTGAGCAGTTCTTC. This sequence encodes CASSKTRSGGAGEQFF.

In its sample, this clonotype was seen a few times. This CDR3 is CATSDARPDSYNEQFF. As DNA, the CDR3 is TGTGCCACCAGTGACGCCAGACCAGACTCCTACAATGAGCAGTTCTTC. The V and J genes are TRBV24-1 and TRBJ2-1; D is unresolved. The CDR3 covers 16 residues. The germline gives CDR1 KGHDR, CDR2 SFDVKD. The V and J ends lost 4 bases and 0 bases respectively, with 12 bases between them.

CDR3 loop: CASSVAGGGTGELFF. The CDR3 DNA reads as TGTGCCAGCAGCGTAGCGGGAGGGGGGACCGGGGAGCTGTTTTTT. J is TRBJ2-2 and V is TRBV9; 8 bases are shared with TRBD2. The germline CDR1 and CDR2 sequences are SGDLS and YYNGEE. Trimming cost V 0 bases and J 5 bases; bases outside gene matches: 3. The CDR3 consists of 15 residues.